This TCR beta chain was retrieved from a study of Graves' ophthalmopathy and Graves' hyperthyroidism. Ophthalmopathic donors had moderate-to-severe activity, CAS ≥3 and NOSPECS ≥4, with disease that had lasted under 3 months. Diagnostic conclusions were grounded in clinical symptoms, serum thyroxine, TRAb, thyroid ultrasound and orbital computed tomography. Whole-study results and caveats: Blood also carried most expanded thyroid clonotypes exceeding 0.001 frequency. The model reached 70.59% sensitivity and approximately 72% specificity for predicting ophthalmopathy progression.

This clonotype has at least ten counts. Its antigen is not known. Researchers took RNA transcripts and amplified TCR beta CDR3 regions from them. HTBI primers served in a first-round RT-PCR, which a second-round multiplex PCR followed. MiXCR, run by TCRdb on the multiplex PCR reads, gives a single entry per CDR3 protein. The repertoire holds under 200,000 distinct CDR3 sequences, with around two fifths as singletons. Germline assignment: CDR1 MDHEN and CDR2 SYDVKM. The ends were cut back, 5 bases at V and 6 bases at J, with 25 bases in the middle. This CDR3 has 17 amino acids. Sequenced sample: peripheral blood. The chain joins TRBV28 to TRBJ1-2; a possible D gene is TRBD1 (6 bases). The sequence derives from a woman in her thirties or forties with Graves' ophthalmopathy. This CDR3 reads CASSPPTRRGGLDGYTF. The DNA for the CDR3 is TGTGCCAGCAGTCCCCCTACCCGCAGGGGTGGTTTAGATGGCTACACCTTC.